This T cell receptor beta chain is drawn from a study of Ad26.COV2.S vaccination and SARS-CoV-2 variants. The repertoire was sequenced with immunoSEQ multiplex PCR; TCRdb's copy has only in-frame clones and lacks some. The data hold some 340,000 clones, with 85% to 90% observed a single time. The treatment was: 19 received Ad26.COV2.S at low or high dose, single or two shots; about 5 received placebo; per-sample allocation not given. Repertoires come from day 63 after the first vaccine or placebo injection. This vaccine is an Ad26 vector that expresses the Wuhan-strain SARS-CoV-2 spike. V lost 0 bases, J lost 4 bases, and 5 bases stayed unmatched. The CDR3 is made up of 15 amino acids. Germline V gene sequence: CDR1 SGHDT, CDR2 YYEEEE.

The sequenced sample was peripheral blood, obtained in a trial of Ad26.COV2.S vaccine versus placebo. J is TRBJ1-2 and V is TRBV5-6; TRBD1 aligns across 8 bases. This clonotype was obtained from a person between 18 and 60 years old who received the Ad26.COV2.S COVID-19 vaccine or a placebo. CDR3 sequence: CASSLGGQAAYGYTF. CDR3 in DNA: TGTGCCAGCAGCTTGGGGGGACAGGCCGCCTATGGCTACACCTTC.